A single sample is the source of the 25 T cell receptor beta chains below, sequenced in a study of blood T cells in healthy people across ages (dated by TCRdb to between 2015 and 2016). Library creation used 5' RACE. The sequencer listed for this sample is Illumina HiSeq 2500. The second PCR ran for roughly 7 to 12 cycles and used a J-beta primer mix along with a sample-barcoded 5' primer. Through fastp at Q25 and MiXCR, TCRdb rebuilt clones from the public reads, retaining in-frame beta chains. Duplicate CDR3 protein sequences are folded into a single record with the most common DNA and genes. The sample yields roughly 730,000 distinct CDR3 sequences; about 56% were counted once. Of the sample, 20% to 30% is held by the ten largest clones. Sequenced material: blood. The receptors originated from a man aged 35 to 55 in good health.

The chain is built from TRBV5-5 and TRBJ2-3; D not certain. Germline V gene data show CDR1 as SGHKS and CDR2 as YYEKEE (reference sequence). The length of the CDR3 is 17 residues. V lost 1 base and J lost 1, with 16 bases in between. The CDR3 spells CASSLWRIGRGTDTQYF. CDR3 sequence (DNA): TGTGCCAGCAGCTTGTGGCGAATCGGTCGGGGCACAGATACGCAGTATTTT.

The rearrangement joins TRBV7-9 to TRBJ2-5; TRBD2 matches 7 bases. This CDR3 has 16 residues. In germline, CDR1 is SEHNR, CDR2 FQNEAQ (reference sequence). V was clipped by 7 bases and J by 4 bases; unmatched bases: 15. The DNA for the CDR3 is TGTGCCAGCACCGATCCCGGGACTAACACCGGAGAGACCCAGTACTTC. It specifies CASTDPGTNTGETQYF.

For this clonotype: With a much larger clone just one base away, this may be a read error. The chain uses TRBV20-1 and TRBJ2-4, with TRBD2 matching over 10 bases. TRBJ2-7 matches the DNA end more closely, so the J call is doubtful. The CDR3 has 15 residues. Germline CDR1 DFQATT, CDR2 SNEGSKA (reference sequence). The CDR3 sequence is CSARDLLAGVGEQYF. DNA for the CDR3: TGCAGTGCTAGAGATCTCCTAGCGGGAGTCGGCGAGCAGTACTTC.

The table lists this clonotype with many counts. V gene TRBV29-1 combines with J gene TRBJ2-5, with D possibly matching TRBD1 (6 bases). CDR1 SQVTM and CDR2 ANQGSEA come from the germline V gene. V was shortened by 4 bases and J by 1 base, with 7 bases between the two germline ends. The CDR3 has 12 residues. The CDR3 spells CSVGRGQETQYF. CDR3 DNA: TGCAGCGTTGGCAGGGGCCAAGAGACCCAGTACTTC.

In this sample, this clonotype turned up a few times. The CDR3, as DNA: TGCGCCAGCAGCCAAGGTAATAGCGGGGATGAGCAGTTCTTC. It specifies CASSQGNSGDEQFF. The rearrangement links TRBV4-1 to TRBJ2-1; TRBD2 agrees at 8 bases. V dropped 1 base and J dropped 8; count of bases not matched to a gene: 4. CDR1 and CDR2 (germline): MGHRA, YSYEKL. The CDR3 contains 14 residues.

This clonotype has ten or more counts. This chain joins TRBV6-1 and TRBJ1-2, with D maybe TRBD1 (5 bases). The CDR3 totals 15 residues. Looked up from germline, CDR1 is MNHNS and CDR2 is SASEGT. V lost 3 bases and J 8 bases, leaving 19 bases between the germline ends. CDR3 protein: CASSDFQGGSDGYTF. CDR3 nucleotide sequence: TGTGCCAGCAGTGATTTCCAGGGAGGATCTGACGGCTACACCTTC.

The CDR3 coding sequence is TGTGCCACCAGCAGAGTGGGGCAAAATGAGCAGTTCTTC. Amino acids: CATSRVGQNEQFF. The chain joins TRBV15 to TRBJ2-1, with D possibly matching TRBD1 (5 bases). V lost 1 base and J 7 bases, leaving 8 bases between the germline ends. Germline V gives CDR1 LNHNV, CDR2 YYDKDF (reference sequence). The CDR3 loop spans 13 amino acids. Together with reference TRBV15 and TRBJ2-1, the CDR3 gives the full variable domain: DAMVIQNPRYQVTQFGKPVTLSCSQTLNHNVMYWYQQKSSQAPKLLFHYYDKDFNNEADTPDNFQSRRPNTSFCFLDIRSPGLGDTAMYLCATSRVGQNEQFFGPGTRLTVL.

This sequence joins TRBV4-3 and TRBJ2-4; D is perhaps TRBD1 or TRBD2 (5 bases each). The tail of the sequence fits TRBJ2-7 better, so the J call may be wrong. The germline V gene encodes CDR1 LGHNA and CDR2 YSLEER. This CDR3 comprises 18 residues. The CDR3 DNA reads TGCGCCAGCAGCCAAGGAGGGACCGAAACAATGGGGTCCTACGAGCAGTACTTC. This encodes CASSQGGTETMGSYEQYF.

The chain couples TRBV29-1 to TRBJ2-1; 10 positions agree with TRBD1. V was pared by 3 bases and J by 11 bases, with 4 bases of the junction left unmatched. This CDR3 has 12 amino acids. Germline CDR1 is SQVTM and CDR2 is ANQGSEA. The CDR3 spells CSVDWDRGKQFF. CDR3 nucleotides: TGCAGCGTTGACTGGGACAGGGGTAAGCAGTTCTTC.

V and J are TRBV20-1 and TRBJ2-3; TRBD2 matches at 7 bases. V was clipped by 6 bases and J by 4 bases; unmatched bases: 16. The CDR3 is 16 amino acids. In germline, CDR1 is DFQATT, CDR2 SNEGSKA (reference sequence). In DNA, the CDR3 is TGCAGTGCGTCGTGCGCGGGGAGGGCGGGTTCAGATACGCAGTATTTT. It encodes CSASCAGRAGSDTQYF.

The CDR3 loop reads CSARETGTGYQPQHF. In nucleotides, the CDR3 is TGCAGTGCTAGAGAAACCGGGACAGGGTATCAGCCCCAGCATTTT. This rearrangement joins TRBV20-1 to TRBJ1-5; 9 bases map to TRBD1. V was clipped by 0 bases and J by 5 bases; unmatched bases: 5. This CDR3 is 15 amino acids long. The germline gives CDR1 DFQATT, CDR2 SNEGSKA (reference sequence).

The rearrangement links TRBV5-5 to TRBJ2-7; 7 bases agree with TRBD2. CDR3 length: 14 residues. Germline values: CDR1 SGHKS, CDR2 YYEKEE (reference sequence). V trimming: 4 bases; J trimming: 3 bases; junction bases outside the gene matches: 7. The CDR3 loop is CASSVDAGDYEQYF. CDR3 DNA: TGTGCCAGCAGCGTGGACGCGGGAGACTACGAGCAGTACTTC.

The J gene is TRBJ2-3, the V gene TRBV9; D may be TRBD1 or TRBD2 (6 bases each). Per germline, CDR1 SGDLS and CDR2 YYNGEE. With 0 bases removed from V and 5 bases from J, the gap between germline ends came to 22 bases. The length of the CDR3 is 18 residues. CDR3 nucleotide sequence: TGTGCCAGCAGCGTAGATCCCCCTTCGGGGGCCCTTCGAGATACGCAGTATTTT. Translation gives CASSVDPPSGALRDTQYF.

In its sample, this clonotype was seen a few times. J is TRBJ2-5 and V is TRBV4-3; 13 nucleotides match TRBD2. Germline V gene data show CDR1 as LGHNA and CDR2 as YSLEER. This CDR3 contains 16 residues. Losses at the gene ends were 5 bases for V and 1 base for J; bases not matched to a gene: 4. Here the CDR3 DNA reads TGCGCCAGCAGCTTGGGACTAGCGGGGCTCCAAGAGACCCAGTACTTC. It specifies CASSLGLAGLQETQYF.

CDR3 bases: TGCAGCGCTCTGAGTAGGCAGGGGCAGGCCACCAATGAGCAGTTCTTC. Translation gives CSALSRQGQATNEQFF. The chain recombines TRBV20-1 with TRBJ2-1; D is perhaps TRBD1 (6 bases). Germline assignment: CDR1 DFQATT and CDR2 SNEGSKA (reference sequence). This CDR3 is 16 amino acids long.

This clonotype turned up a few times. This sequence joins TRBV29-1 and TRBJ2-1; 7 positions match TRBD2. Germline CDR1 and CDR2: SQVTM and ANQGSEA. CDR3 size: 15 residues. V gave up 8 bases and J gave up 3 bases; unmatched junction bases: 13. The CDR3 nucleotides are TGCAGCCTCATCTTCCCTAGCGGAAACTACAATGAGCAGTTCTTC. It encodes CSLIFPSGNYNEQFF.

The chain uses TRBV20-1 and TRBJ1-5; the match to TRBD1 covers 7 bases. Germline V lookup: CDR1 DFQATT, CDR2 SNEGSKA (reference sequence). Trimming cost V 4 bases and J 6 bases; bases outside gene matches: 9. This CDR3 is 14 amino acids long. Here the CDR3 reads CSAMDRDSLQPQHF. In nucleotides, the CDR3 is TGCAGTGCTATGGACCGGGACAGCCTTCAGCCCCAGCATTTT.

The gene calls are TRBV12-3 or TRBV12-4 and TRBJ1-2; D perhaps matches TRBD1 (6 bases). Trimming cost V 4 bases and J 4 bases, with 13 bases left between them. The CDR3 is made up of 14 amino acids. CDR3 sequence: CASSYQGISYGYTF. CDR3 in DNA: TGTGCCAGCAGTTACCAGGGGATCTCCTATGGCTACACCTTC.

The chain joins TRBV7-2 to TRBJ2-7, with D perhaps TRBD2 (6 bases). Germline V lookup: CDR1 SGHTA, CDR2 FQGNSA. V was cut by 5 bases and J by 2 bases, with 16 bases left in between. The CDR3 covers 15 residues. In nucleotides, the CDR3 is TGTGCCAGCAGCCCTCAGGGACTGATTACCTACGAGCAGTACTTC. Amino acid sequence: CASSPQGLITYEQYF.

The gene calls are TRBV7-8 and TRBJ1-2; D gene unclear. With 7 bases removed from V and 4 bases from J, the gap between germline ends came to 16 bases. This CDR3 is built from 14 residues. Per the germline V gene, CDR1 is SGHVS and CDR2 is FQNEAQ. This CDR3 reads CASNPADTRYGYTF. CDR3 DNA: TGTGCCAGCAATCCGGCCGATACACGCTATGGCTACACCTTC.

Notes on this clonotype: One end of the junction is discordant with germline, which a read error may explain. Here the CDR3 reads CASPPRTGDPPEQYF. The CDR3 region has the DNA TGTGCCAGCCCACCAAGGACAGGGGACCCTCCTGAGCAGTACTTC. The genes are TRBV18 and TRBJ2-5; TRBD1 agrees at 9 bases. Germline V gives CDR1 KGHSH, CDR2 LQKENI. CDR3 size: 15 residues.

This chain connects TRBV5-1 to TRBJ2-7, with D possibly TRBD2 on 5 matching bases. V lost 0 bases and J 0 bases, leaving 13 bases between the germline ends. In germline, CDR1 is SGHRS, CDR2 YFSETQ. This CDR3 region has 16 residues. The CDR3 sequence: CASSLESAGNSYEQYF. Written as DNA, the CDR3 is TGCGCCAGCAGCTTGGAATCCGCCGGGAACTCCTACGAGCAGTACTTC. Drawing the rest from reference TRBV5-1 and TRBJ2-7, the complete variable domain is KAGVTQTPRYLIKTRGQQVTLSCSPISGHRSVSWYQQTPGQGLQFLFEYFSETQRNKGNFPGRFSGRQFSNSRSEMNVSTLELGDSALYLCASSLESAGNSYEQYFGPGTRLTVT.

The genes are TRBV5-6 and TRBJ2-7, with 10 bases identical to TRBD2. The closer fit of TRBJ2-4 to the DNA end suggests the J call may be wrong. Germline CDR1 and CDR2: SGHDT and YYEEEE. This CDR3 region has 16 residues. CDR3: CASSLPTSGKENIQYF. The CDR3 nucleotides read TGTGCCAGCAGCTTGCCCACTAGCGGGAAAGAAAACATTCAGTACTTC.

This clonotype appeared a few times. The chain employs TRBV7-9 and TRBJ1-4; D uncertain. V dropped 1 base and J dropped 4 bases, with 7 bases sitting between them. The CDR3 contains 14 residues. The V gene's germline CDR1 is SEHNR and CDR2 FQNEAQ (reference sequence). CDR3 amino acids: CASSLGSFNEKLFF. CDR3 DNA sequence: TGTGCCAGCAGCTTAGGCAGCTTTAATGAAAAACTGTTTTTT.

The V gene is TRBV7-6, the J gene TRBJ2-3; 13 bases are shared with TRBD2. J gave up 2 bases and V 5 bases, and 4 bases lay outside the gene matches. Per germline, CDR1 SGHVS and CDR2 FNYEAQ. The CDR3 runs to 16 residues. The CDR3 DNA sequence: TGTGCCAGCAGCCTAGGGACTAGCGGGAACACAGATACGCAGTATTTT. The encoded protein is CASSLGTSGNTDTQYF.